Listed here are 32 T cell receptor beta chains from one sample, sequenced in a study of shared clonotypes between healthy human individuals. Method: immunoSEQ multiplex PCR; TCRdb's copy keeps in-frame clones and lacks some. The table has 500,000 or so clones, roughly 95% seen once. The sample was naive CD4+ T cells sorted from blood. Subset of the sample: CD45RA+ positively selected. These receptors came from a woman aged 25 to 45 in good health.

This sequence joins TRBV27 and TRBJ2-5; 8 bases align to TRBD1. Germline CDR1 reads MNHEY; CDR2 reads SMNVEV (reference sequence). CDR3 size: 15 residues. Trimming cost V 5 bases and J 5 bases; bases outside gene matches: 10. In nucleotides, the CDR3 is TGTGCCAGCAGTCTGGGGCAGGGGGCGAGGGAGACCCAGTACTTC. As protein: CASSLGQGARETQYF.

This clone was picked up one time. J is TRBJ1-1 and V is TRBV7-3, with 10 bases identical to TRBD1. This CDR3 comprises 14 residues. Germline V lookup: CDR1 SGHTA, CDR2 FQGTGA. Trimming removed 4 bases from V and 10 bases from J; junction bases left unmatched: 9. The CDR3 loop reads CASSSTGGVYSAFF. CDR3 bases: TGTGCCAGCAGCTCGACAGGGGGCGTCTACTCAGCTTTCTTT.

This sequence joins TRBV2 and TRBJ1-5; a weak D match, TRBD1 (6 bases). The V end was cut by 5 bases, the J end by 6 bases, with 20 bases between. Germline V gene lookup returns CDR1 SNHLY and CDR2 FYNNEI. This CDR3 has 16 residues. The CDR3 region is CASSHTDGVGGQPQHF. CDR3 DNA: TGTGCCAGCAGTCATACGGACGGGGTAGGGGGTCAGCCCCAGCATTTT.

This chain links TRBV5-1 with TRBJ2-1; 9 bases map to TRBD2. V lost 4 bases and J lost 0; bases outside the gene matches: 11. CDR1 and CDR2 (germline): SGHRS, YFSETQ. This CDR3 has 18 amino acids. As DNA, the CDR3 is TGCGCCAGCAGCGTGAGGTGGCGGGAGGGCAACTCCTACAATGAGCAGTTCTTC. Its protein is CASSVRWREGNSYNEQFF.

This chain uses TRBV28 with TRBJ1-1, with D tentatively TRBD1 (6 bases). The V gene lost 4 bases and the J gene lost 6 bases, with 15 bases spanning the gap. The CDR3 sequence is 14 residues long. Germline loops: CDR1 MDHEN, CDR2 SYDVKM. The CDR3 spells CASSSLGEGAEAFF. As DNA, the CDR3 is TGTGCCAGCAGTTCGCTGGGGGAGGGGGCTGAAGCTTTCTTT. The full variable domain, in which reference TRBV28 and TRBJ1-1 provide the parts outside the CDR3, is DVKVTQSSRYLVKRTGEKVFLECVQDMDHENMFWYRQDPGLGLRLIYFSYDVKMKEKGDIPEGYSVSREKKERFSLILESASTNQTSMYLCASSSLGEGAEAFFGQGTRLTVV.

V gene TRBV19 combines with J gene TRBJ2-1; 9 bases are a match to TRBD2. Trimming took 3 bases from V and 8 from J; bases not matched to a gene: 8. Germline V gives CDR1 LNHDA, CDR2 SQIVND (reference sequence). The CDR3 covers 15 residues. The CDR3 bases are TGTGCCAGTAGTATTGGGCTAGCGGGGAGGTATGAGCAGTTCTTC. It codes for CASSIGLAGRYEQFF.

This chain links TRBV29-1 with TRBJ2-2; 8 nucleotides align to TRBD1. Germline V gene lookup returns CDR1 SQVTM and CDR2 ANQGSEA. This CDR3 has 14 amino acids. The trim removed 7 bases at V and 0 bases at J, leaving 4 bases unmatched. CDR3 residues: CSASGQANTGELFF. The CDR3 coding sequence is TGCAGCGCCTCGGGACAGGCGAACACCGGGGAGCTGTTTTTT.

The J gene is TRBJ1-1, the V gene TRBV4-1; 9 nucleotides line up with TRBD1. Germline loops: CDR1 MGHRA, CDR2 YSYEKL. This CDR3 is built from 16 residues. Germline trimming cut 0 bases from V and 9 bases from J; bases unmatched to any gene: 11. DNA of the CDR3: TGCGCCAGCAGCCAAGACGACAGGGGGATTCTTCCTAAAGCTTTCTTT. It translates to CASSQDDRGILPKAFF.

The V and J genes are TRBV29-1 and TRBJ2-7, with D possibly TRBD1 on 5 matching bases. V was cut by 8 bases and J by 3 bases, with 20 bases left in between. The CDR3 is 14 amino acids. Germline V gene lookup returns CDR1 SQVTM and CDR2 ANQGSEA. In DNA form, the CDR3 reads TGCAGCCCCGAGTGGGCAGGGTCGAACTACGAGCAGTACTTC. This codes for CSPEWAGSNYEQYF.

Here the CDR3 DNA reads TGTGCCATCAGGGGGGAGGGGCACTATGGCTACACCTTC. Translation gives CAIRGEGHYGYTF. V usage is TRBV10-3 and J usage is TRBJ1-2; D is possibly TRBD1 (5 bases). This CDR3 contains 13 residues. Per the germline V gene, CDR1 is ENHRY and CDR2 is SYGVKD. V lost 6 bases and J 3 bases, leaving 11 bases between the germline ends.

The rearrangement uses TRBV28 and TRBJ2-2; the D call may be TRBD1 or TRBD2 (6 bases each). This CDR3 has 16 residues. The germline gives CDR1 MDHEN, CDR2 SYDVKM. Trimming took off 3 bases at V and 1 base at J, with 12 bases between the two ends. Here the CDR3 reads CASSFSGGGNTGELFF. The CDR3 coding sequence is TGTGCCAGCAGTTTCTCTGGAGGGGGGAACACCGGGGAGCTGTTTTTT.

The gene calls are TRBV5-6 and TRBJ1-1; 7 bases are a match to TRBD1. There are 14 residues in the CDR3. Germline V gene lookup returns CDR1 SGHDT and CDR2 YYEEEE. With V trimmed by 5 bases and J by 11 bases, 15 bases remained unmatched. This chain's CDR3 is CASRRTGWKLGAFF. The CDR3 bases are TGTGCCAGCAGACGGACAGGCTGGAAGCTTGGGGCTTTCTTT.

The V and J genes are TRBV11-3 and TRBJ2-1; 8 bases match TRBD2. The CDR3 is 15 residues long. J lost 2 bases, V lost 2 bases, and 2 bases had no gene match. Germline-derived CDR1 and CDR2 are SGHNT and YENEEA. CDR3 protein: CASSLSAGAYNEQFF. CDR3 nucleotide sequence: TGTGCCAGCAGCTTATCAGCGGGAGCCTACAATGAGCAGTTCTTC. The entire variable domain, with the rest obtained from reference TRBV11-3 and TRBJ2-1, is as follows: EAGVVQSPRYKIIEKKQPVAFWCNPISGHNTLYWYLQNLGQGPELLIRYENEEAVDDSQLPKDRFSAERLKGVDSTLKIQPAELGDSAVYLCASSLSAGAYNEQFFGPGTRLTVL.

The rearrangement joins TRBV11-2 to TRBJ2-4, with 7 bases matching TRBD1. J lost 6 bases, V lost 5 bases, and 7 bases had no gene match. Germline V gene sequence: CDR1 SGHAT, CDR2 FQNNGV. This CDR3 comprises 14 residues. The CDR3 region is CASSQGQLVNIQYF. Here the CDR3 DNA reads TGTGCCAGCAGCCAGGGACAGCTAGTAAACATTCAGTACTTC.

The V call is TRBV19, the J call TRBJ2-3; the match to TRBD2 covers 10 bases. The CDR3 sequence is 16 residues long. Looked up from germline, CDR1 is LNHDA and CDR2 is SQIVND (reference sequence). Trimming at V came to 6 bases and at J to 4 bases, leaving 10 bases not matched to a gene. In nucleotides, the CDR3 is TGTGCCAGTAGATACAGCCTAGCGGGAGTTGCAGATACGCAGTATTTT. It translates to CASRYSLAGVADTQYF.

This chain uses TRBV5-4 with TRBJ2-5; D unresolved. Trimming took 1 base from V and 5 from J, leaving 9 bases between them. The CDR3 sequence is 13 residues long. CDR1 and CDR2 (germline): SGHNT, YYREEE (reference sequence). CDR3 nucleotides: TGTGCCAGCAGCTTGTGGGATTCGGAGACCCAGTACTTC. Protein sequence: CASSLWDSETQYF.

The genes are TRBV10-3 and TRBJ2-5; 9 bases fit TRBD1. The J call is doubtful: the DNA matches TRBJ2-7 better. Germline V lookup: CDR1 ENHRY, CDR2 SYGVKD. CDR3 length equals 14 residues. Here the CDR3 DNA reads TGTGCCATCAGTGGTCCCGGACAGGGGTACGAGCAGTACTTC. Translating gives CAISGPGQGYEQYF.

The rearrangement links TRBV7-6 to TRBJ2-1; 9 positions match TRBD2. Germline V gene lookup returns CDR1 SGHVS and CDR2 FNYEAQ. J lost 2 bases, V lost 3 bases, and 2 bases had no gene match. This CDR3 is 15 amino acids long. CDR3 nucleotides: TGTGCCAGCAGCTTTAGCGGGAGCCCCTACAATGAGCAGTTCTTC. Encoded protein: CASSFSGSPYNEQFF.

The J gene is TRBJ2-7, the V gene TRBV7-2, with no clear D. The CDR3 consists of 15 residues. Trimming took 1 base from V and 0 from J, leaving 10 bases between them. Germline lookup yields CDR1 SGHTA and CDR2 FQGNSA. CDR3 residues: CASSLGVGVSYEQYF. CDR3 DNA sequence: TGTGCCAGCAGCTTAGGGGTTGGAGTCTCCTACGAGCAGTACTTC.

This chain joins TRBV4-1 and TRBJ2-1, with 8 bases identical to TRBD2. The trim removed 2 bases at V and 4 bases at J, leaving 16 bases unmatched. The length of the CDR3 is 19 residues. Germline V gene data show CDR1 as MGHRA and CDR2 as YSYEKL. This CDR3 reads CASSQLRTLAGPRYNEQFF. Here the CDR3 DNA reads TGCGCCAGCAGCCAACTCCGAACTCTAGCGGGTCCCCGTTACAATGAGCAGTTCTTC.

The chain employs TRBV2 and TRBJ1-5, with unresolved D. CDR1 is SNHLY and CDR2 is FYNNEI in the germline V gene. The CDR3 extends over 12 amino acids. Trimming pared 4 bases from V and 3 bases from J, leaving 4 bases between. The CDR3 bases are TGTGCCAGCAGTGCGGTCAATCAGCCCCAGCATTTT. Its translation: CASSAVNQPQHF.

The chain joins TRBV18 to TRBJ2-1; tentative D call: TRBD1 (6 bases). The CDR3 contains 13 residues. Germline values: CDR1 KGHSH, CDR2 LQKENI. Trimming stripped 5 bases from V and 5 bases from J, with 10 bases between. The CDR3 DNA sequence: TGTGCCAGCTCATTGGACAGCCACAATGAGCAGTTCTTC. Translation gives CASSLDSHNEQFF.

This sequence joins TRBV4-1 and TRBJ1-6; D perhaps matches TRBD1 (5 bases). This CDR3 comprises 18 residues. Germline V gene lookup returns CDR1 MGHRA and CDR2 YSYEKL. The V end lost 0 bases, the J end lost 6 bases, and 18 bases lay between the germline ends. The CDR3 loop reads CASSQDIIRSGANSPLHF. The CDR3, as DNA: TGCGCCAGCAGCCAAGATATCATTCGAAGTGGGGCTAATTCACCCCTCCACTTT.

The chain links TRBV6-1 to TRBJ2-7; possibly TRBD1 for D (5 bases). This CDR3 spans 14 amino acids. Germline loops: CDR1 MNHNS, CDR2 SASEGT. Deletions cut 6 bases from V and 6 bases from J, with 18 bases between. CDR3 amino acids: CASSDAGFSGEQYF. The CDR3 nucleotides are TGTGCCAGCAGCGACGCAGGGTTTTCCGGCGAGCAGTACTTC.

In its sample, this clone was seen once. This chain joins TRBV18 and TRBJ2-5; unclear D gene. This CDR3 is built from 15 residues. Between the trimmed V and J ends, which lost 0 bases and 3 bases, there was a span of 11 bases. Germline V CDR1 and CDR2: KGHSH, LQKENI. In DNA, the CDR3 is TGTGCCAGCTCACCACCGTCACAGCAAGAAGAGACCCAGTACTTC. It codes for CASSPPSQQEETQYF.

This rearrangement joins TRBV28 to TRBJ1-5; perhaps TRBD1 as D (6 bases). V shed 4 bases and J shed 7 bases, with 17 bases lying between them. Germline lookup yields CDR1 MDHEN and CDR2 SYDVKM. This CDR3 comprises 15 residues. CDR3 in amino acids: CASSSPVGALQPQHF. DNA of the CDR3: TGTGCCAGCAGTTCTCCCGTGGGGGCGTTACAGCCCCAGCATTTT.

The gene calls are TRBV29-1 and TRBJ1-1, with D perhaps TRBD1 (6 bases). The CDR3 spans 14 residues. CDR1 SQVTM and CDR2 ANQGSEA come from the germline V gene. V shed 3 bases and J shed 4 bases, with 15 bases lying between them. The CDR3 here is CSVEIGGAGTEAFF. As DNA, the CDR3 is TGCAGCGTTGAGATTGGGGGCGCGGGCACTGAAGCTTTCTTT.

V is TRBV5-1 and J is TRBJ2-5; D call uncertain. V lost 3 bases to trimming and J lost 1 base, with 10 bases between them. Germline V gene lookup returns CDR1 SGHRS and CDR2 YFSETQ. There are 14 residues in the CDR3. The CDR3 loop reads CASSSLTVQETQYF. Written as DNA, the CDR3 is TGCGCCAGCAGCTCCCTGACGGTCCAAGAGACCCAGTACTTC.

CDR3 sequence reads: CASSLYRGGNTIYF. The DNA of the CDR3 is TGTGCCAGCAGTTTATACAGAGGCGGAAACACCATATATTTT. This chain joins TRBV27 and TRBJ1-3; unclear D gene. The CDR3 consists of 14 residues. Trimming stripped 1 base from V and 4 bases from J, with 8 bases between. The germline V gene encodes CDR1 MNHEY and CDR2 SMNVEV (reference sequence).

The CDR3 coding sequence is TGTGCCAGCAGTGACGGGTTAACTAATGAAAAACTGTTTTTT. Protein sequence: CASSDGLTNEKLFF. The gene calls are TRBV25-1 and TRBJ1-4; no clear D gene. The germline V gene encodes CDR1 MGHDK and CDR2 SYGVNS. The ends were cut back, 3 bases at V and 1 base at J, with 6 bases in the middle. This CDR3 contains 14 residues.

This chain connects TRBV5-8 to TRBJ1-4; D might be TRBD1 (6 bases). The CDR3 runs to 14 residues. V was shortened by 5 bases and J by 7 bases, with 15 bases between the two germline ends. The V gene's germline CDR1 is SGHTS and CDR2 YDEGEE. In DNA, the CDR3 is TGTGCCAGCAGTCTGATGGGGGCGCTTGAAAAACTGTTTTTT. Its protein product is CASSLMGALEKLFF.

The chain is built from TRBV2 and TRBJ1-1; unclear D gene. The V and J ends lost 6 bases and 7 bases respectively, with 15 bases between them. From germline, CDR1 is SNHLY and CDR2 FYNNEI. The CDR3 runs to 13 residues. This CDR3 is CASRWTGRGEAFF. CDR3 sequence (DNA): TGTGCCAGCAGGTGGACGGGTAGAGGTGAAGCTTTCTTT.